These 25 T cell receptor beta chains were all obtained from the same sample, sequenced in a study of blood T cell repertoires in COVID-19. TCRdb's copy holds only in-frame clones and misses some; the assay was immunoSEQ multiplex PCR. Here the sample spans about 260,000 clones, approximately 88% being singletons. Source material: PBMCs or T cells enriched from blood (not recorded which). The receptor source for this set is a woman aged 40 to 50 who had been exposed to COVID-19.

This clone was recorded only once. The chain recombines TRBV11-3 with TRBJ2-1; unclear D gene. V was pared by 1 base and J by 2 bases, with 9 bases between. This CDR3 contains 15 residues. From germline, CDR1 is SGHNT and CDR2 YENEEA. CDR3 in amino acids: CASSLGTRTYNEQFF. CDR3 in DNA: TGTGCCAGCAGCTTAGGCACCAGAACCTACAATGAGCAGTTCTTC.

The rearrangement uses TRBV6-5 and TRBJ1-2; TRBD1 might be the D (5 bases). The CDR3 is 15 residues long. The germline V and J ends were trimmed by 0 bases and 2 bases, with 10 bases remaining between them. Germline V lookup: CDR1 MNHEY, CDR2 SVGAGI. The CDR3 is CASSYSARGNYGYTF. DNA of the CDR3: TGTGCCAGCAGTTACTCTGCAAGGGGAAACTATGGCTACACCTTC.

The chain has TRBV7-8 and TRBJ1-2, with D possibly matching TRBD1 (5 bases). Germline CDR1 SGHVS, CDR2 FQNEAQ. V was shortened by 5 bases and J by 7 bases, with 11 bases between the two germline ends. The CDR3 runs to 12 residues. The CDR3 coding sequence is TGTGCCAGCAGCCAACGAAGGGGTGGCTACACCTTC. Residues: CASSQRRGGYTF.

The chain combines TRBV5-4 with TRBJ2-3, with D tentatively TRBD2 (6 bases). Germline V gene sequence: CDR1 SGHNT, CDR2 YYREEE (reference sequence). Between the trimmed V and J ends, which lost 3 bases and 0 bases, there was a span of 11 bases. This CDR3 is 15 amino acids long. DNA of the CDR3: TGTGCCAGCAGCTCGCGGGGACTTAGCACAGATACGCAGTATTTT. It yields the protein CASSSRGLSTDTQYF.

The genes are TRBV28 and TRBJ1-5; TRBD1 agrees at 7 bases. This CDR3 contains 13 residues. J lost 4 bases, V lost 6 bases, and 3 bases had no gene match. Germline CDR1 reads MDHEN; CDR2 reads SYDVKM. The CDR3 DNA sequence: TGTGCCAGCAGCGGGACAGTTAATCAGCCCCAGCATTTT. Amino acid sequence: CASSGTVNQPQHF.

The V gene is TRBV29-1, the J gene TRBJ2-6; 9 bases map to TRBD2. There are 18 residues in the CDR3. Germline-derived CDR1 and CDR2 are SQVTM and ANQGSEA. Trimming took 6 bases from V and 0 from J; bases not matched to a gene: 12. The CDR3 loop reads CSVTGGAGGPSGANVLTF. CDR3 sequence (DNA): TGCAGCGTGACGGGGGGCGCGGGAGGGCCCTCTGGGGCCAACGTCCTGACTTTC.

The chain employs TRBV7-8 and TRBJ1-6, with a tentative D call TRBD1 (6 bases). From germline, CDR1 is SGHVS and CDR2 FQNEAQ. CDR3 length: 18 amino acids. V gave up 3 bases and J gave up 0 bases, with 15 bases separating them. The CDR3 reads CASSFWRTASSYNSPLHF. The CDR3 coding sequence is TGTGCCAGCAGCTTCTGGCGGACAGCGAGCTCCTATAATTCACCCCTCCACTTT. The entire variable domain, with the rest obtained from reference TRBV7-8 and TRBJ1-6, is as follows: GAGVSQSPRYKVAKRGQDVALRCDPISGHVSLFWYQQALGQGPEFLTYFQNEAQLDKSGLPSDRFFAERPEGSVSTLKIQRTQQEDSAVYLCASSFWRTASSYNSPLHFGNGTRLTVT.

In the case of this clone: One end of the junction does not line up with germline, which may come from a read error. The V and J genes are TRBV5-1 and TRBJ1-5; tentative D call: TRBD1 (6 bases). Germline assignment: CDR1 SGHRS and CDR2 YFSETQ. The CDR3 sequence is 14 residues long. CDR3 in DNA: TGTGCCAGCAGCCTAGGACAGATCAATCAGCCCCAGCATTTT. Its translation: CASSLGQINQPQHF.

This clone was seen once. The chain employs TRBV24-1 and TRBJ2-2; D might be TRBD1 (5 bases). Germline V gene lookup returns CDR1 KGHDR and CDR2 SFDVKD. The ends were cut back, 10 bases at V and 4 bases at J, with 9 bases in the middle. The CDR3 runs 12 residues. The CDR3 loop is CATGHTTGELFF. The CDR3 bases are TGTGCCACTGGACACACCACCGGGGAGCTGTTTTTT.

This clone was seen more than once but under ten times. The chain is built from TRBV3-1 (or the pseudogene TRBV3-2) and TRBJ1-2; D not certain. Looked up from germline, CDR1 is LGHDT and CDR2 is YNNKEL (reference sequence). This CDR3 comprises 13 residues. The V gene lost 5 bases and the J gene lost 4 bases, with 11 bases spanning the gap. The CDR3 DNA is TGTGCCAGCAGCGCTGACATCACCTATGGCTACACCTTC. Its protein is CASSADITYGYTF.

This clone was seen a few times. CDR3 amino acids: CASSQDPLRKTAEAFF. The CDR3 region has the DNA TGCGCCAGCAGCCAAGATCCCCTTCGTAAAACAGCCGAAGCTTTCTTT. V gene TRBV4-3 combines with J gene TRBJ1-1; D remains ambiguous. This CDR3 is built from 16 residues. V was pared by 0 bases and J by 8 bases, with 19 bases between. CDR1 is LGHNA, CDR2 YSLEER, per germline.

The chain is built from TRBV28 and TRBJ1-1, with D perhaps TRBD1 (6 bases). Germline V lookup: CDR1 MDHEN, CDR2 SYDVKM. CDR3 length: 14 residues. V lost 5 bases, J lost 0 bases, and 10 bases lay in between. This CDR3 reads CASSRTAMNTEAFF. CDR3 bases: TGTGCCAGCAGTCGGACAGCCATGAACACTGAAGCTTTCTTT.

The CDR3 DNA reads as TGTGCCAGCAGGACAGGGATTGGAAACACCATATATTTT. Translation gives CASRTGIGNTIYF. The chain is built from TRBV6-5 and TRBJ1-3; 7 bases agree with TRBD1. V was clipped by 6 bases and J by 3 bases; unmatched bases: 2. Germline V gene data show CDR1 as MNHEY and CDR2 as SVGAGI. This CDR3 has 13 amino acids.

The chain employs TRBV11-3 and TRBJ1-1; unclear D gene. This CDR3 spans 13 amino acids. V was clipped by 1 base and J by 4 bases, with 7 bases between them. Germline V gene lookup returns CDR1 SGHNT and CDR2 YENEEA. This chain's CDR3 is CASSLAAGTEAFF. CDR3 nucleotide sequence: TGTGCCAGCAGCTTAGCAGCGGGCACTGAAGCTTTCTTT. The entire variable domain, with the rest obtained from reference TRBV11-3 and TRBJ1-1, is as follows: EAGVVQSPRYKIIEKKQPVAFWCNPISGHNTLYWYLQNLGQGPELLIRYENEEAVDDSQLPKDRFSAERLKGVDSTLKIQPAELGDSAVYLCASSLAAGTEAFFGQGTRLTVV.

The table lists this clone with many counts. The V call is TRBV2, the J call TRBJ2-5, with TRBD2 matching 10 bases. The CDR3 runs to 15 residues. With 7 bases clipped from V and 5 bases from J, the junction kept 10 bases outside the gene matches. Germline CDR1 is SNHLY and CDR2 is FYNNEI. The CDR3 protein is CASNSGLAARETQYF. The CDR3 bases are TGTGCCAGCAACTCTGGACTAGCGGCTCGGGAGACCCAGTACTTC.

The CDR3 nucleotides are TGTGCCAGCAAGGCCAGGGGAGTGACTGAAGCTTTCTTT. As protein: CASKARGVTEAFF. The chain links TRBV2 to TRBJ1-1, with D perhaps matching TRBD1 (6 bases). Germline V lookup: CDR1 SNHLY, CDR2 FYNNEI. The germline V and J ends were trimmed by 7 bases and 5 bases, with 14 bases remaining between them. CDR3 length: 13 amino acids. The whole variable domain, filled in from reference TRBV2 and TRBJ1-1, reads EPEVTQTPSHQVTQMGQEVILRCVPISNHLYFYWYRQILGQKVEFLVSFYNNEISEKSEIFDDQFSVERPDGSNFTLKIRSTKLEDSAMYFCASKARGVTEAFFGQGTRLTVV.

The chain uses TRBV7-9 and TRBJ2-2, with D possibly TRBD2 on 5 matching bases. The germline V and J ends were trimmed by 4 bases and 7 bases, with 13 bases remaining between them. The CDR3 is 14 amino acids. Germline values: CDR1 SEHNR, CDR2 FQNEAQ (reference sequence). CDR3 sequence reads: CASSSPPGNGELFF. As DNA, the CDR3 is TGTGCCAGCAGCTCCCCTCCGGGGAACGGGGAGCTGTTTTTT.

The chain employs TRBV19 and TRBJ2-5; maybe TRBD1 (6 bases). The length of the CDR3 is 15 residues. The V end lost 2 bases, the J end lost 1 base, and 11 bases lay between the germline ends. CDR1 and CDR2 from the germline V gene are LNHDA and SQIVND (reference sequence). CDR3 DNA sequence: TGTGCCAGTAGTATACTTGGGGGCTTCCAAGAGACCCAGTACTTC. Translated: CASSILGGFQETQYF. Combining the CDR3 with reference TRBV19 and TRBJ2-5 gives the whole variable domain DGGITQSPKYLFRKEGQNVTLSCEQNLNHDAMYWYRQDPGQGLRLIYYSQIVNDFQKGDIAEGYSVSREKKESFPLTVTSAQKNPTAFYLCASSILGGFQETQYFGPGTRLLVL.

The V gene is TRBV7-3, the J gene TRBJ1-5; 7 bases map to TRBD1. Germline CDR1 and CDR2: SGHTA and FQGTGA. The junction had 8 bases not matched to a gene; V was cut back by 4 bases and J by 2 bases. The CDR3 has 16 residues. Here the CDR3 DNA reads TGTGCCAGCAGCTCGCAGCATGGGACAGGCAATCAGCCCCAGCATTTT. Translation gives CASSSQHGTGNQPQHF.

The genes are TRBV3-1 (or the pseudogene TRBV3-2) and TRBJ1-6, with D unclear. The CDR3 has 13 residues. CDR1 is LGHDT, CDR2 YNNKEL, per germline (reference sequence). V lost 5 bases and J lost 4, with 6 bases in between. The CDR3 loop reads CASSAEYNSPLHF. The CDR3 nucleotides are TGTGCCAGCAGCGCGGAGTATAATTCACCCCTCCACTTT.

This sequence joins TRBV28 and TRBJ2-7; D may be TRBD1 (6 bases). CDR1 is MDHEN and CDR2 is SYDVKM in the germline V gene. CDR3 length equals 14 residues. V lost 6 bases and J 2 bases, leaving 14 bases between the germline ends. The CDR3, as DNA: TGTGCCAGCAGCAACACGGACAGAGCCTACGAGCAGTACTTC. This codes for CASSNTDRAYEQYF.

The chain uses TRBV3-1 (or the pseudogene TRBV3-2) and TRBJ1-1; TRBD1 matches at 7 bases. The germline gives CDR1 LGHDT, CDR2 YNNKEL (reference sequence). This CDR3 is built from 16 residues. The V segment lost 1 base and the J segment 3 bases; nucleotides outside the gene matches: 8. CDR3 DNA sequence: TGTGCCAGCAGCCAAGGAATACAGGGGCCGGACACTGAAGCTTTCTTT. It codes for CASSQGIQGPDTEAFF.

This rearrangement joins TRBV5-1 to TRBJ2-5; 11 nucleotides agree with TRBD1. The J segment lost 4 bases and the V segment lost 3 bases, leaving 8 bases of the junction unmatched. Germline CDR1 is SGHRS and CDR2 is YFSETQ. The CDR3 is made up of 16 amino acids. The CDR3 spells CASSYVPGQGGETQYF. As DNA, the CDR3 is TGCGCCAGCAGCTACGTTCCGGGACAGGGGGGAGAGACCCAGTACTTC. Complete variable domain (other parts from reference TRBV5-1 and TRBJ2-5): KAGVTQTPRYLIKTRGQQVTLSCSPISGHRSVSWYQQTPGQGLQFLFEYFSETQRNKGNFPGRFSGRQFSNSRSEMNVSTLELGDSALYLCASSYVPGQGGETQYFGPGTRLLVL.

The sample holds a few counts of this clone. The chain is built from TRBV24-1 and TRBJ1-5, with TRBD1 as a possible D gene (6 bases). This CDR3 spans 13 amino acids. The V gene lost 10 bases and the J gene lost 6 bases, with 15 bases spanning the gap. The germline V gene encodes CDR1 KGHDR and CDR2 SFDVKD. CDR3 region: CATSRGGGQPQHF. In DNA, the CDR3 is TGTGCCACGTCCCGGGGAGGGGGTCAGCCCCAGCATTTT.

This sequence joins TRBV19 and TRBJ2-3; 8 bases line up with TRBD2. V lost 9 bases and J lost 5; bases outside the gene matches: 10. This CDR3 spans 14 amino acids. The V gene's germline CDR1 is LNHDA and CDR2 SQIVND (reference sequence). The CDR3 spells CASTSGSSRDTQYF. In DNA form, the CDR3 reads TGTGCCAGCACCAGCGGGAGTTCGAGAGATACGCAGTATTTT.